This TCR beta chain was found in a study of blood T cells in healthy people across ages. Each sample yielded at least 6 million isolated PBMCs. The germline V gene has CDR1 MNHEY and CDR2 SVGEGT. This CDR3 contains 14 residues. The ends were cut back, 8 bases at V and 4 bases at J, with 17 bases in the middle. Then a second PCR, running roughly 7 to 11 cycles, was carried out with a sample-barcoded 5' primer and a J-beta primer mix. Each sample yielded at least 2.5 million CDR3-containing paired-end reads. TCRdb re-derived calls from the 5' RACE reads in MiXCR, one entry per CDR3 protein. Counted here are approximately 400,000 distinct CDR3 sequences, roughly half occurring once; the ten biggest clones make up around 49%.

This TCR was recovered from a man between 60 and 75 years old in good health. Sequencing was carried out using blood. This chain uses TRBV6-2 or TRBV6-3 with TRBJ2-5; D call uncertain. This CDR3 is CASLVPGRSETQYF. CDR3 DNA: TGTGCCAGCTTGGTTCCAGGCAGGTCAGAGACCCAGTACTTC.